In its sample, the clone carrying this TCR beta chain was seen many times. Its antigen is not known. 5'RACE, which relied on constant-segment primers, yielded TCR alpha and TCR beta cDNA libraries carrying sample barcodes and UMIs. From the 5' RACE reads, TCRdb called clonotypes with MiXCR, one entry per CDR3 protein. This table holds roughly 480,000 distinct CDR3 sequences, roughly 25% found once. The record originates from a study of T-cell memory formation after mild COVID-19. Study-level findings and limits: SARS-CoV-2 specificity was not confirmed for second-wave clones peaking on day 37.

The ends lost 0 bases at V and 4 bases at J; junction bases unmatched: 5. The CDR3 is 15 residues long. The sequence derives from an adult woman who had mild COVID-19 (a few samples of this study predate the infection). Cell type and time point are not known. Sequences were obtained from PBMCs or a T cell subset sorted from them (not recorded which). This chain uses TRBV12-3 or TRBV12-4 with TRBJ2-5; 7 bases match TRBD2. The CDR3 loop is CASSLAGGPGETQYF. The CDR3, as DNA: TGTGCCAGCAGTTTAGCGGGAGGGCCAGGAGAGACCCAGTACTTC.